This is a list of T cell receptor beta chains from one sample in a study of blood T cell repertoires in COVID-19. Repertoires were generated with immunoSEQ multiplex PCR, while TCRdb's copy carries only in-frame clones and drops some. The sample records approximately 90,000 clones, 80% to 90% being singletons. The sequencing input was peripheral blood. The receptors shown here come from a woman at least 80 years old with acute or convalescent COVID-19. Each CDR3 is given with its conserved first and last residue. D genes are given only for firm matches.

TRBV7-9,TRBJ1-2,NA,CASSLALGGSSYGYTF
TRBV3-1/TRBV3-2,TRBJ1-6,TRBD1,CASSQTGVGNSPLHF
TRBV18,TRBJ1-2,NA,CASSPEDPTGNGYTF
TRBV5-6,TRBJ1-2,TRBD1,CASSWGTGDLYGYTF
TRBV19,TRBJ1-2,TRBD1,CASTIGGQGTYGYTF
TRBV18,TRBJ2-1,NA,CASSPPGFGQGLYNEQFF
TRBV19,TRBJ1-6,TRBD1,CASSMRQGFSPLHF
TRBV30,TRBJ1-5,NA,CAWRGGNNQPQHF
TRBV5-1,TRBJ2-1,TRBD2,CASSSTSGRSYNEQFF
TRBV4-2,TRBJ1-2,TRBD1,CASSSRQGDGYTF
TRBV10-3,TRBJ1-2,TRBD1,CAISEGQVSYTF
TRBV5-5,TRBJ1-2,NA,CASSLDRTYGYTF
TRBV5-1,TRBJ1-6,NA,CASSLGPRESHSPLHF
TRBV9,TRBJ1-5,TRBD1,CASSVMLGTGDQPQHF
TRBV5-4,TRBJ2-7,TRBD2,CASSSPAGEWYMNEQYF
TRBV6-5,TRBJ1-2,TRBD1,CASSQDRAWYGYTF
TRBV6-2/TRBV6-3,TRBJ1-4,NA,CASSYGGVLATNEKLFF
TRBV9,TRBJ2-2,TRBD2,CASSVLVSGRAAGELFF